These T cell receptor beta chains were read from a single sample in a study of T-cell memory formation after mild COVID-19. TCRdb analysed the 5' RACE reads with MiXCR anew, one entry per CDR3 protein. The sample lists 90,000 to 120,000 distinct CDR3 sequences; over 8.5% were seen once. The sample taken for sequencing was PBMCs or a T cell subset sorted from them (not recorded which). These receptors were obtained from a man aged 18-30 years who had mild COVID-19 (a few samples of this study predate the infection). Cell type and time point are not known. The conserved cysteine and the conserved F or W are not part of the CDR3 here. Fields, in order: V gene, J gene, CDR3 protein.

TRBV12-3/TRBV12-4	TRBJ2-7	ASSSEDSYEQY
TRBV12-3/TRBV12-4	TRBJ2-7	ASSFATYEQY
TRBV29-1	TRBJ2-3	SVEGWEGTDTQY
TRBV3-1	TRBJ1-5	ASSQEWSNQPQH
TRBV5-1	TRBJ2-1	ASSPTSRTYSYNEQF
TRBV12-3/TRBV12-4	TRBJ2-7	ASSPGTGNYEQY
TRBV28	TRBJ2-3	ASSLPFGGTDTQY
TRBV12-3/TRBV12-4	TRBJ2-5	ASSSGPLGGETQY
TRBV2	TRBJ2-1	ASSEGINEQF
TRBV5-1	TRBJ2-3	ASSWRGQGQLNTQY
TRBV27	TRBJ1-2	ASSLSEGAYYGYT
TRBV12-3/TRBV12-4	TRBJ2-3	ASSFLAGSDTQY
TRBV7-9	TRBJ1-1	ATEGTEAF
TRBV5-1	TRBJ2-5	ASSPRLAVGETQY
TRBV6-5	TRBJ2-5	ASSPRGAGETQY
TRBV20-1	TRBJ1-2	SASAPERRRYT
TRBV20-1	TRBJ1-2	SARVWQGLDYT
TRBV20-1	TRBJ2-1	SARDLTGNEQF
TRBV7-9	TRBJ2-2	ASSLGLITGELF
TRBV12-3/TRBV12-4	TRBJ1-2	ATSPLTDNYGYT
TRBV4-3	TRBJ2-1	ASSQDLGSGGDEQF
TRBV27	TRBJ2-3	ASSLLGLAGTDTQY
TRBV7-9	TRBJ1-2	ASSLGGPERAYGYT
TRBV12-3/TRBV12-4	TRBJ2-6	ASSEGVLT
TRBV12-3/TRBV12-4	TRBJ2-7	ASGQGAAEQY
TRBV12-3/TRBV12-4	TRBJ2-2	ASGPRGSNTGELF
TRBV28	TRBJ2-2	ASSLLVGELF
TRBV7-9	TRBJ2-1	ASSRTGGRGDEQF
TRBV27	TRBJ2-7	ASSQWGGTPYEQY
TRBV5-4	TRBJ2-4	ASSFGPGENIQY
TRBV7-9	TRBJ1-2	ASSLGRTNYGYT
TRBV10-2	TRBJ1-1	ASNGPTEAF
TRBV9	TRBJ1-2	ASSAGTGTASYGYT
TRBV20-1	TRBJ1-2	SAAPGTGLLLNYGYT
TRBV29-1	TRBJ2-3	SVDLGDTQY
TRBV4-1	TRBJ1-2	ASSQDKRGTYT
TRBV20-1	TRBJ1-1	SAPRLTGVEVWTEAF
TRBV20-1	TRBJ1-1	SAVSITEAF
TRBV6-5	TRBJ2-3	ASSYGSLTDTQY
TRBV12-3/TRBV12-4	TRBJ1-1	ASSPSGTMNTEAF
TRBV9	TRBJ2-5	ASSVGSGLAEETQY
TRBV7-9	TRBJ2-1	ASSLALAGGPRAYNEQF
TRBV28	TRBJ1-2	ATRFSGYT
TRBV5-1	TRBJ2-7	ASSLSSGHQAVSYEQY
TRBV20-1	TRBJ1-2	SAREGYGGYT
TRBV9	TRBJ1-1	ASSSRAGQVGSEAF
TRBV4-2	TRBJ1-5	ASSQVQGHSSNQPQH
TRBV7-9	TRBJ1-5	ASSLTGAGSNQPQH
TRBV12-3/TRBV12-4	TRBJ2-3	ASSRTGLSQSTQY
TRBV6-5	TRBJ2-1	ASSWGENLQF
TRBV7-2	TRBJ1-2	ASSPPRGNGYGYT